This TCR beta chain is from a study of T cells in tuberculosis. At the level of the study: The T cells targeted glucose monomycolate, a mycobacterial lipid, via CD1B. This South African cohort compared adolescents with or without latent tuberculosis against adults with active tuberculosis.

The table came from immunoSEQ multiplex PCR; TCRdb's copy has only in-frame clones and leaves some out. The sample lists 30,000 to 35,000 clones, approximately 90% occurring once. Study outcomes and limitations: Smaller alpha distances in active tuberculosis partly reflected shorter CDR3-alpha lengths.

In regard to this clone: Its antigen is not identified.

The sequence was obtained from a donor between 10 and 35 years old with latent tuberculosis or without tuberculosis infection. The sample consisted of PBMCs.

The DNA of the CDR3 is TGCGCCAGCAGCCTAGGGGCCAACACTGAAGCTTTCTTT. Protein product: CASSLGANTEAFF. The V gene is TRBV5-1, the J gene TRBJ1-1; weak D call: TRBD1 (5 bases). Germline assignment: CDR1 SGHRS and CDR2 YFSETQ. Trimming pared 4 bases from V and 2 bases from J, leaving 9 bases between. This CDR3 has 13 residues.